Below are 8 T cell receptor beta chains sequenced from a single sample in a study of blood T cell repertoires in COVID-19. Profiling relied on immunoSEQ multiplex PCR, and the TCRdb table lists in-frame clones only, not all of them. The sample holds some 120,000 clones; 85% to 90% are singletons and the top ten take 7.5% to 8%. Sequenced: peripheral blood. Every receptor here comes from a man aged 50 to 59 with acute or convalescent COVID-19.

This chain uses TRBV18 with TRBJ2-7, with 12 nucleotides matching TRBD1. Germline lookup yields CDR1 KGHSH and CDR2 LQKENI. The junction had 3 bases not matched to a gene; V was cut back by 8 bases and J by 4 bases. This CDR3 comprises 13 residues. CDR3 in DNA: TGTGCCAGCCTGGGACAGGGGGCTTACGAGCAGTACTTC. Its protein product is CASLGQGAYEQYF.

The CDR3 nucleotides are TGTGCCAGCAGTTTCTACAGGGTAAATTCACCCCTCCACTTT. Its protein is CASSFYRVNSPLHF. The chain recombines TRBV27 with TRBJ1-6; perhaps TRBD1 as D (6 bases). The CDR3 runs 14 residues. Germline V CDR1 and CDR2: MNHEY, SMNVEV (reference sequence). Trimming removed 3 bases at V and 7 bases at J, with 10 bases between.

This clone was recorded once. Other nucleotide sequences from this sample produce the same CDR3. The rearrangement uses TRBV3-1 (or the pseudogene TRBV3-2) and TRBJ2-7, with D perhaps TRBD2 (6 bases). V was cut by 3 bases and J by 2 bases, with 11 bases left in between. CDR1 is LGHDT, CDR2 YNNKEL, per germline (reference sequence). The CDR3 has 14 amino acids. CDR3 nucleotides: TGTGCCAGCAGCCATCGGGACTCCGCCTACGAGCAGTACTTC. It specifies CASSHRDSAYEQYF.

The V and J genes are TRBV6-5 and TRBJ1-3; D gene ambiguous. CDR1 is MNHEY and CDR2 is SVGAGI in the germline V gene. This CDR3 is built from 15 residues. Trimming left V 7 bases short and J 0 bases short, with 13 bases between. In DNA, the CDR3 is TGTGCCAGCACCTCCCCCCAGAACTCTGGAAACACCATATATTTT. This encodes CASTSPQNSGNTIYF.

The chain couples TRBV7-2 to TRBJ2-7; D gene ambiguous. V was trimmed by 5 bases and J by 0 bases, leaving 11 bases between them. Per germline, CDR1 SGHTA and CDR2 FQGNSA. This CDR3 comprises 14 residues. The CDR3 protein is CASSVDTLSYEQYF. In DNA, the CDR3 is TGTGCCAGCAGCGTCGACACCCTCTCCTACGAGCAGTACTTC.

This clone was counted between two and nine times. The chain recombines TRBV19 with TRBJ1-5; 7 positions match TRBD1. The V gene end was trimmed by 3 bases and the J gene end by 7 bases; junction bases not matched to a gene: 9. CDR1 and CDR2 (germline): LNHDA, SQIVND (reference sequence). The CDR3 is made up of 15 amino acids. CDR3 sequence reads: CASSMTGSWLQPQHF. CDR3 nucleotide sequence: TGTGCCAGTAGTATGACAGGGTCTTGGCTCCAGCCCCAGCATTTT.

J is TRBJ2-3 and V is TRBV19; 9 bases match TRBD1. Unmatched junction bases numbered 5, after V lost 4 bases and J lost 3 bases. The CDR3 is made up of 15 amino acids. Germline V gene lookup returns CDR1 LNHDA and CDR2 SQIVND (reference sequence). The DNA of the CDR3 is TGTGCCAGTAGTACCGCGACAGGGGGGACAGATACGCAGTATTTT. This gives the protein CASSTATGGTDTQYF.

The CDR3 DNA reads TGTGCCAGCATGGCCCCTAGAGCGTGGTACGAGCAGTACTTC. Its protein product is CASMAPRAWYEQYF. This chain joins TRBV2 and TRBJ2-7; unclear D gene. The length of the CDR3 is 14 residues. CDR1 SNHLY and CDR2 FYNNEI come from the germline V gene. Trimming removed 7 bases from V and 4 bases from J, with 17 bases in between.